This T cell receptor (beta chain) was identified in a study of identical twins. Germline V gene sequence: CDR1 SNHLY, CDR2 FYNNEI. This CDR3 has 13 residues. Trimming pared 1 base from V and 3 bases from J, leaving 7 bases between. This clonotype was seen a few times. Its cognate antigen is unknown. Study findings and constraints: A partial confounding effect on zero-insertion analyses could come from invariant MAIT and iNKT cells.

A universal primer binding site was introduced by template switching. The final cDNA contained unique molecular identifiers. TCRdb re-analysed the 5' RACE reads in MiXCR, keeping a single row per CDR3 protein. The repertoire includes 400,000 to 550,000 distinct CDR3 sequences, approximately 22% of them detected once, and 0.75% to 0.95% sits in the top ten. These data were likewise used in another study, on T cells expressing NK-cell markers.

The chain uses TRBV2 and TRBJ2-7; D ambiguous. The sequence was collected from a woman between 18 and 30 years old in good health. Sequencing was done on a sample of CD4+ T cells sorted from blood. This CDR3 is CASSEGVGYEQYF. CDR3 nucleotide sequence: TGTGCCAGCAGTGAAGGGGTAGGCTACGAGCAGTACTTC.